This T cell receptor beta chain was captured in a study of blood T cell repertoires in COVID-19. Whole-study context: Acute and convalescent COVID-19 specimens originated in the United States, Italy and Spain. T cells, B-cell-depleted T cells, or PBMCs supplied cDNA or gDNA.

The V and J ends lost 2 bases and 0 bases respectively, with 14 bases between them. The CDR3 loop spans 17 amino acids. The germline gives CDR1 LNHDA, CDR2 SQIVND (reference sequence). The authors' processing: Using reference gene primer amplification, nucleated cell counts were estimated. Clones were sequenced by immunoSEQ multiplex PCR, and TCRdb holds only the in-frame ones, with some missing. The DNA was the basis for D and trimming; V, J and clone size are from that table. The data show about half a million clones, 80% to 90% seen once. Sequenced input: peripheral blood. This clonotype was obtained from a human donor in a cohort sampled during active COVID-19. V is TRBV19 and J is TRBJ1-3; D gene unclear. CDR3 sequence: CASSIFGDALSGNTIYF. In nucleotides, the CDR3 is TGTGCCAGTAGTATATTTGGAGACGCACTCTCTGGAAACACCATATATTTT. Full variable domain (remainder filled in from reference TRBV19 and TRBJ1-3): DGGITQSPKYLFRKEGQNVTLSCEQNLNHDAMYWYRQDPGQGLRLIYYSQIVNDFQKGDIAEGYSVSREKKESFPLTVTSAQKNPTAFYLCASSIFGDALSGNTIYFGEGSWLTVV.